This TCR beta chain was obtained from a study of T cells in Graves' hyperthyroidism and ophthalmopathy. Study as a whole: Before treatment of any kind, peripheral blood was taken at initial diagnosis.

Germline CDR1 and CDR2: LGHNA and YNFKEQ. V was clipped by 2 bases and J by 0 bases, with 11 bases between them. CDR3 size: 16 residues. Study-wide findings and caveats: In simple terms, a model built on 13 V-J features told ophthalmopathy apart from stable hyperthyroidism.

This clonotype was seen a handful of times. The antigen remains undetermined. Amplified TCR beta CDR3 regions came from RNA transcripts. Researchers ran a first-round RT-PCR on the TCR CDR3 using the HTBI primer set. MiXCR was run by TCRdb on the multiplex PCR reads, yielding one entry per CDR3 protein. The sample yields a few hundred thousand distinct CDR3 sequences, around a sixth seen once. Criteria for exclusion of patients were uncontrolled infection, other autoimmune disease, pregnancy or lactation. The sample comprised blood. V usage is TRBV4-2 and J usage is TRBJ1-3, with D hard to call. This sequence was found in a woman between 40 and 55 years old with Graves' ophthalmopathy. CDR3 sequence reads: CASSQTPDGSGNTIYF. CDR3 nucleotide sequence: TGTGCCAGCAGCCAAACCCCGGACGGCTCTGGAAACACCATATATTTT.